This T cell receptor beta chain emerged from a study of blood T cell repertoires in COVID-19. For the study at large: From the United States, Italy and Spain came samples of acute and convalescent COVID-19. PBMCs, B-cell-depleted T cells, or T cells provided the cDNA or gDNA that made up the material.

Losses at the gene ends were 8 bases for V and 9 bases for J; bases not matched to a gene: 4. CDR1 and CDR2 from the germline V gene are SNHLY and FYNNEI. The CDR3 covers 11 residues. Per the study methods: Quantification of nucleated cells was approximated via reference gene primer amplification. Profiling relied on immunoSEQ multiplex PCR, and the TCRdb table lists in-frame clones only, not all of them. That table furnishes V, J and clone size, whereas the DNA furnished D and trimming. The sample holds roughly 140,000 clones, approximately 82% seen once. What was sequenced was peripheral blood. This sequence originates from a woman aged 50 to 60 with acute or convalescent COVID-19. The rearrangement links TRBV2 to TRBJ2-5; 9 bases agree with TRBD1. CDR3 bases: TGTGCCAGCCAAGGGACAGGGCCCCAGTACTTC. It codes for CASQGTGPQYF.